The T cell receptor beta chain under discussion was sequenced for a study of cytomegalovirus exposure and HLA in healthy donors. Study results and limitations: Associated with HLA alleles at 0.05 false discovery rate in a later analysis were 16,951 TCR beta sequences.

PCR amplification relied on 60 Vbeta primers (plus 13 Jbeta primers). Sequencing was performed with immunoSEQ multiplex PCR; in TCRdb, only in-frame clones are kept and a portion is missing. Of 100,000 to 150,000 clones in the sample, 83% were seen once. With regard to this clone: Its matching antigen is unknown.

Germline V gene sequence: CDR1 MRHNA, CDR2 SNTAGT. Trimming removed 6 bases at V and 5 bases at J, with 14 bases between. The CDR3 runs to 14 residues. The sample comprised PBMCs. This TCR came from a middle-aged woman in good health and CMV-seropositive. The gene calls are TRBV6-4 and TRBJ1-5; a possible D gene is TRBD1 (5 bases). CDR3 sequence (DNA): TGTGCCAGCAGACCAAGGGGCCGACATCAGCCCCAGCATTTT. It encodes CASRPRGRHQPQHF.